In this sample, the clone carrying this T cell receptor (beta chain) turned up many times. The antigen remains undetermined. V shed 1 base and J shed 10 bases, with 14 bases lying between them. This CDR3 contains 14 residues. This entry is derived from a study of neurological immune-mediated disorders. A 10-nucleotide random UMI tagged transcripts in template-switch 5'RACE cDNA synthesis. TCRdb fed the 5' RACE reads into MiXCR, producing one record per CDR3 protein. The sample holds over 35,000 distinct CDR3 sequences; 2% to 2.5% are singletons and the top ten take 10% to 15%. Whole-study results and caveats: The multiple sclerosis repertoire cluster lacked an association with any feature, whether clinical or MRI.

The rearrangement uses TRBV12-3 or TRBV12-4 and TRBJ2-1; TRBD2 is a possible D gene (6 bases). This clonotype originated in a man aged 25 to 45 with multiple sclerosis. Sequencing input: PBMCs. CDR3 region: CASSLDGTVNEQFF. CDR3 in DNA: TGTGCCAGCAGTTTAGACGGGACTGTCAACGAGCAGTTCTTC.